Described below is a single T cell receptor beta chain sequence and its context. Its antigen is still unknown. The data were obtained in a study of CD8+CD57+ T cells in acquired aplastic anemia. Study-wide background: The mean DNA yield obtained from sorted CD4+ and CD8+ cells came to about 3.2 ug. Findings and caveats of the study: Overlap between patients and controls comprised roughly 28 CD8+ CDR3 sequences. CD8+ Simpson's diversity showed no significant patient-control difference.

An expansion of CD8+CD57+ cells by flow cytometry had been shown in patients chosen for sequencing. There were no patients without severe acquired aplastic anemia. The TCR beta profiling, which covered VDJ combination and CDR3 sequence, was carried out using genomic DNA as the template. Using its own MiXCR run on the reads, TCRdb lists one record per CDR3 protein. Seen here are fewer than 300,000 distinct CDR3 sequences, 70% to 85% observed once, and the top ten hold 42%. V was trimmed by 5 bases and J by 0 bases, leaving 13 bases between them. The CDR3 sequence is 15 residues long. Looked up from germline, CDR1 is SGHVS and CDR2 is FQNEAQ.

Sequenced: sorted CD4+, CD8+, or CD8+CD57+ T cells (not recorded which) from PBMCs. This clonotype originated in a human donor with aplastic anemia. The chain couples TRBV7-8 to TRBJ1-1; perhaps TRBD1 as D (6 bases). In nucleotides, the CDR3 is TGTGCCAGCAGCATACTCGGGGGCATGAACACTGAAGCTTTCTTT. Translating gives CASSILGGMNTEAFF.